This entry lists 26 T cell receptor beta chains sequenced from one sample in a study of blood T cell repertoires in COVID-19. Produced via immunoSEQ multiplex PCR; TCRdb's table is partial and in-frame only. Found here are about 55,000 clones, 82% of them singletons; the top ten hold roughly 12%. Sequencing input: peripheral blood. These TCRs come from a man at least 80 years old with COVID-19, enrolled during active disease.

The gene calls are TRBV7-2 and TRBJ2-3; possibly TRBD2 for D (7 bases). Looked up from germline, CDR1 is SGHTA and CDR2 is FQGNSA. This CDR3 is built from 15 residues. V was pared by 0 bases and J by 3 bases, with 10 bases between. CDR3 amino acids: CASSLAGGRTDTQYF. CDR3 coding DNA: TGTGCCAGCAGCTTAGCGGGGGGGCGAACAGATACGCAGTATTTT.

The rearrangement links TRBV7-9 to TRBJ2-7; D call uncertain. The CDR3 length is 11 residues. In germline, CDR1 is SEHNR, CDR2 FQNEAQ (reference sequence). Trimming removed 5 bases from V and 6 bases from J, with 8 bases in between. The CDR3 DNA follows: TGTGCCAGCAGCCCTAATATCGAGCAGTACTTC. It is translated as CASSPNIEQYF.

On this clone itself: At one end, the junction sequence differs from germline, possibly due to a read error. The chain has TRBV6-5 and TRBJ1-1, with 8 positions matching TRBD1. Germline V lookup: CDR1 MNHEY, CDR2 SVGAGI. The CDR3 is 11 amino acids. The CDR3 coding sequence is TGTGCCAGCAGCGCGACAGGGGAAGGTTTCTTT. As protein: CASSATGEGFF.

The chain is built from TRBV7-8 and TRBJ2-3; possibly TRBD2 for D (6 bases). This CDR3 region has 15 residues. V was cut by 5 bases and J by 1 base, with 13 bases left in between. Germline CDR1 reads SGHVS; CDR2 reads FQNEAQ. CDR3 coding DNA: TGTGCCAGCAGCCTTGACGGGAGACGCACAGATACGCAGTATTTT. It encodes CASSLDGRRTDTQYF.

This clone was seen a handful of times. The chain joins TRBV3-1 (or the pseudogene TRBV3-2) to TRBJ2-3, with 13 bases identical to TRBD2. Germline V gives CDR1 LGHDT, CDR2 YNNKEL (reference sequence). The V gene end was trimmed by 4 bases and the J gene end by 5 bases; junction bases not matched to a gene: 0. This CDR3 is 14 amino acids long. CDR3 nucleotides: TGTGCCAGCAGCCGGACTAGCGGGAGAGATACGCAGTATTTT. Residues: CASSRTSGRDTQYF.

This chain joins TRBV3-1 (or the pseudogene TRBV3-2) and TRBJ2-2; 10 bases align to TRBD1. Germline CDR1 and CDR2: LGHDT and YNNKEL (reference sequence). CDR3 length equals 22 residues. V was pared by 0 bases and J by 1 base, with 17 bases of the junction left unmatched. In DNA, the CDR3 is TGTGCCAGCAGCCAAGATGAGTGGACAGGGGGATCAGCGGGACGGAACACCGGGGAGCTGTTTTTT. It translates to CASSQDEWTGGSAGRNTGELFF.

J is TRBJ1-1 and V is TRBV5-1; 11 bases line up with TRBD1. The CDR3 runs 17 residues. V was clipped by 0 bases and J by 0 bases; unmatched bases: 4. Germline V gene sequence: CDR1 SGHRS, CDR2 YFSETQ. The CDR3 reads CASSLGDRGRLNTEAFF. CDR3 nucleotides: TGCGCCAGCAGCTTGGGGGACAGGGGGAGATTGAACACTGAAGCTTTCTTT.

V is TRBV6-4 and J is TRBJ2-2; the D is unclear. V was trimmed by 5 bases and J by 5 bases, leaving 15 bases between them. This CDR3 has 15 residues. Germline CDR1 is MRHNA and CDR2 is SNTAGT. CDR3 coding DNA: TGTGCCAGCAGTCCTGACGAGACGGAGACCGGGGAGCTGTTTTTT. Residues: CASSPDETETGELFF.

The chain uses TRBV6-4 and TRBJ1-2; D is possibly TRBD1 (6 bases). Germline loops: CDR1 MRHNA, CDR2 SNTAGT. The CDR3 sequence is 15 residues long. V dropped 5 bases and J dropped 2 bases, with 15 bases sitting between them. The CDR3 is CASSSRGDVNYGYTF. The CDR3 DNA is TGTGCCAGCAGTAGCAGGGGCGACGTCAACTATGGCTACACCTTC.

V gene TRBV27 combines with J gene TRBJ2-2; D might be TRBD2 (5 bases). Germline assignment: CDR1 MNHEY and CDR2 SMNVEV (reference sequence). The V gene lost 3 bases and the J gene lost 4 bases, with 9 bases spanning the gap. The CDR3 runs 14 residues. The chain's CDR3 is CASSLPSGTGELFF. The CDR3 DNA reads as TGTGCCAGCAGTTTGCCCAGCGGCACCGGGGAGCTGTTTTTT.

The rearrangement uses TRBV30 and TRBJ1-4; D not certain. CDR1 is GTSNPN and CDR2 is SVGIG in the germline V gene (reference sequence). This CDR3 has 16 amino acids. Trimming pared 1 base from V and 5 bases from J, leaving 17 bases between. The CDR3 is CAWSGAAGFPNEKLFF. For the CDR3, the DNA is TGTGCCTGGAGTGGGGCCGCGGGATTCCCAAATGAAAAACTGTTTTTT.

This chain connects TRBV5-6 to TRBJ1-4, with 8 bases fitting TRBD1. The trim removed 1 base at V and 8 bases at J, leaving 10 bases unmatched. Germline CDR1 and CDR2: SGHDT and YYEEEE. The CDR3 is 16 amino acids. The CDR3 reads CASSLRQGARGEKLFF. CDR3 sequence (DNA): TGTGCCAGCAGCTTGCGGCAGGGGGCGCGAGGCGAAAAACTGTTTTTT.

This rearrangement joins TRBV5-4 to TRBJ2-5; D gene uncertain. Per germline, CDR1 SGHNT and CDR2 YYREEE (reference sequence). The ends were cut back, 3 bases at V and 1 base at J, with 10 bases in the middle. This CDR3 is built from 14 residues. DNA of the CDR3: TGTGCCAGCAGCTCGCCTACGCTCCAAGAGACCCAGTACTTC. Protein sequence: CASSSPTLQETQYF. The entire variable domain, with the rest obtained from reference TRBV5-4 and TRBJ2-5, is as follows: ETGVTQSPTHLIKTRGQQVTLRCSSQSGHNTVSWYQQALGQGPQFIFQYYREEENGRGNFPPRFSGLQFPNYSSELNVNALELDDSALYLCASSSPTLQETQYFGPGTRLLVL.

This clone was detected only a few times. The chain joins TRBV14 to TRBJ2-7, with 7 positions matching TRBD2. Losses at the gene ends were 0 bases for V and 6 bases for J; bases not matched to a gene: 5. The CDR3 extends over 14 amino acids. The germline gives CDR1 SGHDN, CDR2 FVKESK. The CDR3 coding sequence is TGTGCCAGCAGCCAAGATCTAGCGGCCGGCGAGCAGTACTTC. This translates into CASSQDLAAGEQYF.

The rearrangement joins TRBV11-2 to TRBJ1-4; 9 nucleotides agree with TRBD1. V lost 4 bases and J lost 7; bases outside the gene matches: 7. Germline V lookup: CDR1 SGHAT, CDR2 FQNNGV. The CDR3 has 15 amino acids. The DNA of the CDR3 is TGTGCCAGCAGCTCGGCTGGGACAGGGTTTGAAAAACTGTTTTTT. Its translation: CASSSAGTGFEKLFF. Filled out from reference TRBV11-2 and TRBJ1-4, the complete variable domain reads EAGVAQSPRYKIIEKRQSVAFWCNPISGHATLYWYQQILGQGPKLLIQFQNNGVVDDSQLPKDRFSAERLKGVDSTLKIQPAKLEDSAVYLCASSSAGTGFEKLFFGSGTQLSVL.

The genes are TRBV29-1 and TRBJ2-1; 9 bases line up with TRBD2. The V segment lost 3 bases and the J segment 1 base; nucleotides outside the gene matches: 7. The CDR3 covers 16 residues. CDR1 SQVTM and CDR2 ANQGSEA come from the germline V gene. CDR3 in amino acids: CSVEGGGAESYNEQFF. CDR3 sequence (DNA): TGCAGCGTTGAGGGCGGGGGGGCAGAATCCTACAATGAGCAGTTCTTC.

This clone is a singleton in its sample. V is TRBV14 and J is TRBJ2-1; D is unresolved. CDR1 and CDR2 from the germline V gene are SGHDN and FVKESK. V was trimmed by 4 bases and J by 15 bases, leaving 10 bases between them. This CDR3 contains 10 residues. This CDR3 reads CASSLISRFF. CDR3 DNA: TGTGCCAGCAGCCTTATATCGAGGTTCTTC. Looking up the rest from reference TRBV14 and TRBJ2-1 gives the full variable domain: EAGVTQFPSHSVIEKGQTVTLRCDPISGHDNLYWYRRVMGKEIKFLLHFVKESKQDESGMPNNRFLAERTGGTYSTLKVQPAELEDSGVYFCASSLISRFFGPGTRLTVL.

This chain links TRBV7-2 with TRBJ2-5, with TRBD2 as a possible D gene (7 bases). The germline V and J ends were trimmed by 4 bases and 4 bases, with 13 bases remaining between them. The CDR3 runs to 14 residues. CDR1 is SGHTA, CDR2 FQGNSA, per germline. The chain's CDR3 is CASSYQRGGETQYF. The DNA for the CDR3 is TGTGCCAGCAGCTACCAAAGGGGGGGAGAGACCCAGTACTTC.

J is TRBJ1-2 and V is TRBV6-5, with D maybe TRBD1 (6 bases). The CDR3 runs to 16 residues. Germline V lookup: CDR1 MNHEY, CDR2 SVGAGI. The ends were cut back, 2 bases at V and 2 bases at J, with 15 bases in the middle. The CDR3 region has the DNA TGTGCCAGCAGTTACGGAATGGGGGCAGGGAACTATGGCTACACCTTC. Protein sequence: CASSYGMGAGNYGYTF.

This sequence joins TRBV18 and TRBJ1-4, with 8 bases fitting TRBD1. The CDR3 runs 16 residues. CDR1 KGHSH and CDR2 LQKENI come from the germline V gene. The junction had 9 bases not matched to a gene; V was cut back by 2 bases and J by 7 bases. CDR3 in DNA: TGTGCCAGCTCACCATCCGCAGGGGGCAGGAGTGAAAAACTGTTTTTT. Translating gives CASSPSAGGRSEKLFF.

The chain links TRBV6-2 or TRBV6-3 to TRBJ2-5; 12 bases map to TRBD2. Germline lookup yields CDR1 MNHEY and CDR2 SVGEGT. This CDR3 is 17 amino acids long. With V trimmed by 2 bases and J by 5 bases, 9 bases remained unmatched. This CDR3 reads CASSYRGTSGGTETQYF. The CDR3 nucleotides read TGTGCCAGCAGTTACAGGGGAACTAGCGGGGGGACGGAGACCCAGTACTTC.

V is TRBV4-3 and J is TRBJ2-3; 7 bases map to TRBD2. This CDR3 has 18 residues. The junction had 11 bases not matched to a gene; V was cut back by 0 bases and J by 2 bases. Germline lookup yields CDR1 LGHNA and CDR2 YSLEER. This CDR3 is CASSQDIPGRDYTDTQYF. DNA for the CDR3: TGCGCCAGCAGCCAAGATATTCCTGGACGGGACTACACAGATACGCAGTATTTT.

CDR3 sequence reads: CASSPRTLGGETQYF. In nucleotides, the CDR3 is TGTGCCAGCAGCCCGAGGACCCTAGGAGGGGAGACCCAGTACTTC. The V call is TRBV7-2, the J call TRBJ2-5; a possible D gene is TRBD2 (6 bases). The CDR3 sequence is 15 residues long. The V end was cut by 5 bases, the J end by 5 bases, with 18 bases between. Germline V gene data show CDR1 as SGHTA and CDR2 as FQGNSA.

The CDR3 sequence is CASSTQGAQETQYF. CDR3 coding DNA: TGTGCCAGCAGCACCCAGGGGGCCCAAGAGACCCAGTACTTC. V is TRBV11-1 and J is TRBJ2-5, with 8 bases that match TRBD1. Germline CDR1 reads SGHAT; CDR2 reads FQDESV (reference sequence). Trimming cost V 5 bases and J 1 base; bases outside gene matches: 3. This CDR3 comprises 14 residues.

The chain combines TRBV29-1 with TRBJ1-2; the match to TRBD1 covers 7 bases. Trimming took 4 bases from V and 0 from J; bases not matched to a gene: 8. This CDR3 comprises 15 residues. CDR1 and CDR2 from the germline V gene are SQVTM and ANQGSEA. CDR3 region: CSVGGTAKTNYGYTF. The CDR3 DNA reads TGCAGCGTTGGCGGGACAGCAAAGACTAACTATGGCTACACCTTC.

In this sample, this clone turned up once. This chain connects TRBV18 to TRBJ1-2, with 8 bases aligning to TRBD1. With V trimmed by 6 bases and J by 3 bases, 6 bases remained unmatched. Germline V gives CDR1 KGHSH, CDR2 LQKENI. This CDR3 comprises 14 residues. CDR3 loop: CASSRTGRDYGYTF. As DNA, the CDR3 is TGTGCCAGCTCCCGGACAGGGAGAGACTATGGCTACACCTTC.